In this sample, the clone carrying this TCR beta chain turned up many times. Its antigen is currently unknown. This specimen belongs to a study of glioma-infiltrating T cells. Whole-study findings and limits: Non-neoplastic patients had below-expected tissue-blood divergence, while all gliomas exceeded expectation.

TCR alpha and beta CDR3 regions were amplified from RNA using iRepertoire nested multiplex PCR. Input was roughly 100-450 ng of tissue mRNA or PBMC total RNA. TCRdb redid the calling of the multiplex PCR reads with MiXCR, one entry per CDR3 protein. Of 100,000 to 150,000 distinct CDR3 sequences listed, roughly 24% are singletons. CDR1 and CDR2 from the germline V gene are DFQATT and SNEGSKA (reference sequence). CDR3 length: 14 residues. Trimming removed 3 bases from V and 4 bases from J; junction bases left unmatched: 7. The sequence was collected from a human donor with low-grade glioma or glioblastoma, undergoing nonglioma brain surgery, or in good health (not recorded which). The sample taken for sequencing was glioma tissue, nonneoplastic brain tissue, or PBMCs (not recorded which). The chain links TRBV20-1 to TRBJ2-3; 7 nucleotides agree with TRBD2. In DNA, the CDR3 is TGCAGTGCTAGGGGCGGGAGTATCGCAGATACGCAGTATTTT. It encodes CSARGGSIADTQYF.